This entry describes one TCR beta chain. The sample is drawn from a study of blood T cells in healthy people across ages. Looked up from germline, CDR1 is SGHTA and CDR2 is FQGNSA. The CDR3 is 15 amino acids. With 8 bases removed from V and 7 bases from J, the gap between germline ends came to 24 bases. A second PCR, run for roughly 7 to 12 cycles, used a sample-barcoded 5' primer plus a J-beta primer mix. TCRdb called the 5' RACE reads again in MiXCR, with one record for every CDR3 protein. The sample has about 970,000 distinct CDR3 sequences, roughly half seen once. The sequence was obtained from a woman in her sixties in good health. This rearrangement joins TRBV7-2 to TRBJ2-7; D unresolved. The sequencing input was blood. The CDR3 region is CASVSAPSSYNEQYF. CDR3 coding DNA: TGTGCCAGCGTTTCAGCGCCCAGCTCCTACAATGAGCAGTACTTC.